This T cell receptor (beta chain) comes out of a study of blood T cell repertoires in COVID-19. Study-wide context: Acute-phase and convalescent COVID-19 samples originated in the United States, Italy and Spain.

The table came from immunoSEQ multiplex PCR; TCRdb's copy has only in-frame clones and leaves some out. The sample records under 300,000 clones, around 87% being singletons. Germline-derived CDR1 and CDR2 are LGHDT and YNNKEL (reference sequence). This CDR3 comprises 16 residues. J gave up 1 base and V 1 base, and 7 bases lay outside the gene matches. The receptor was isolated from a young man with active or convalescent COVID-19. The sample consisted of peripheral blood. The V gene is TRBV3-1 (or the pseudogene TRBV3-2), the J gene TRBJ2-7; 7 positions agree with TRBD1. The CDR3 sequence: CASSQADRVLSYEQYF. The CDR3 DNA is TGTGCCAGCAGCCAAGCAGACAGGGTCCTTTCCTACGAGCAGTACTTC.